This is a list of T cell receptor beta chains from one sample in a study of blood T cell repertoires in COVID-19. The method was immunoSEQ multiplex PCR; TCRdb's version includes in-frame clones alone and lacks a portion of them. The sample comprises about 110,000 clones, 80% to 90% of which are singletons, and 32% rests with the top ten. The sample taken for sequencing was peripheral blood. These receptors all come from a woman aged 80 or older with acute or convalescent COVID-19. Both conserved end residues are part of each CDR3. D genes are given only for firm matches. Only some rows state a clone size, as once, few, many or a class for expanded clones.

TRBV29-1	TRBD1	TRBJ1-1	NA	CSVQQGANTEAFF	TGCAGCGTCCAACAGGGGGCTAACACTGAAGCTTTCTTT
TRBV5-1	NA	TRBJ1-6	NA	CASSLASQAPLHF	TGCGCCAGCAGCTTGGCCTCACAGGCACCCCTCCACTTT
TRBV7-8	TRBD1	TRBJ1-1	NA	CASSLRDPGGWGTEAFF	TGTGCCAGCAGCTTAAGGGATCCAGGGGGTTGGGGCACTGAAGCTTTCTTT
TRBV7-9	NA	TRBJ1-6	NA	CASSLTGAYNSPLHF	TGTGCCAGCAGCTTAACGGGGGCCTATAATTCACCCCTCCACTTT
TRBV10-3	NA	TRBJ2-1	NA	CAISAEDNEQFF	TGTGCCATCAGTGCAGAGGACAATGAGCAGTTCTTC
TRBV1	NA	TRBJ2-3	NA	CTSSQQKTRTSGGTTDTQYF	TGCACCAGCAGCCAGCAGAAGACTAGGACTAGCGGGGGTACCACAGATACGCAGTATTTT
TRBV14	TRBD1	TRBJ1-2	once	CASSPGTVYGYTF	TGTGCCAGCAGTCCCGGGACAGTCTATGGCTACACCTTC
TRBV4-3	NA	TRBJ1-6	once	CASSQDPAGELSPLHF	TGCGCCAGCAGCCAAGATCCTGCAGGGGAGCTTTCACCCCTCCACTTT
TRBV3-1/TRBV3-2	TRBD1	TRBJ2-3	NA	CASSPGTATDTQYF	TGTGCCAGCAGCCCCGGGACAGCCACAGATACGCAGTATTTT
TRBV4-3	NA	TRBJ2-7	NA	CASSQAGDLEQYF	TGCGCCAGCAGCCAAGCCGGGGATCTCGAGCAGTACTTC
TRBV28	TRBD2	TRBJ2-4	few	CASSLGLAGGVKNIQYF	TGTGCCAGCAGCCTGGGACTAGCGGGGGGGGTCAAAAACATTCAGTACTTC
TRBV5-1	TRBD2	TRBJ2-1	NA	CASSPSGTHNEQFF	TGCGCCAGCAGCCCTAGCGGGACACACAATGAGCAGTTCTTC
TRBV28	NA	TRBJ1-2	NA	CASSLFGRATYGYTF	TGTGCCAGCAGTTTATTCGGCAGGGCAACCTATGGCTACACCTTC
TRBV7-9	NA	TRBJ1-3	NA	CASSKRRAGEGNTIYF	TGTGCCAGCAGCAAAAGACGTGCCGGGGAGGGAAACACCATATATTTT
TRBV28	NA	TRBJ2-7	once	CASSQDTRRGPPYEQYF	TGTGCCAGCAGTCAGGATACTAGGCGGGGGCCTCCATACGAGCAGTACTTC
TRBV6-2/TRBV6-3	TRBD1	TRBJ2-1	NA	CASSYADRGYNEQFF	TGTGCCAGCAGTTACGCGGACAGGGGCTACAATGAGCAGTTCTTC
TRBV27	NA	TRBJ2-3	NA	CASSLWGFTDTQYF	TGTGCCAGCAGTTTATGGGGCTTCACAGATACGCAGTATTTT
TRBV19	TRBD1	TRBJ2-2	NA	CASGQEPRGELFF	TGTGCCAGCGGACAGGAGCCGCGTGGGGAGCTGTTTTTT
TRBV7-2	NA	TRBJ1-3	NA	CASPPAYSSGNTIYF	TGTGCCAGCCCCCCCGCTTACAGCTCTGGAAACACCATATATTTT
TRBV2	TRBD1	TRBJ1-5	NA	CASRVGQGGNQPQHF	TGTGCCAGCAGGGTCGGACAGGGCGGCAATCAGCCCCAGCATTTT
TRBV6-5	NA	TRBJ2-5	NA	CASAGQPQETQYF	TGTGCCAGCGCCGGACAGCCACAAGAGACCCAGTACTTC
TRBV18	NA	TRBJ2-5	NA	CASSPGSTAETQYF	TGTGCCAGCTCACCCGGGTCGACGGCGGAGACCCAGTACTTC
TRBV7-8	NA	TRBJ1-1	NA	CASSLVGIQGAEAFF	TGTGCCAGCAGCTTAGTTGGTATCCAGGGTGCCGAAGCTTTCTTT
TRBV3-1/TRBV3-2	NA	TRBJ1-1	NA	CASSQGQLNTEAFF	TGTGCCAGCAGCCAAGGACAGTTGAACACTGAAGCTTTCTTT
TRBV15	TRBD1	TRBJ1-6	NA	CATSGRDRLSPLHF	TGTGCCACCAGCGGCCGGGACAGGCTTTCACCCCTCCACTTT
TRBV5-4	NA	TRBJ1-3	once	CASSLGQIGNTIYF	TGTGCCAGCAGCTTGGGGCAGATCGGAAACACCATATATTTT
TRBV28	NA	TRBJ1-3	once	CASSTPTGHSGNTIYF	TGTGCCAGCAGTACCCCGACAGGACACTCTGGAAACACCATATATTTT
TRBV18	NA	TRBJ2-7	NA	CASSSLSYEQYF	TGTGCCAGCTCATCCCTCTCCTACGAGCAGTACTTC
TRBV27	TRBD1	TRBJ2-7	NA	CASSSGQGMHF	TGTGCCAGCAGTTCAGGACAGGGAATGCACTTC
TRBV5-8	NA	TRBJ1-5	NA	CASTFGWPSNQPQHF	TGTGCCAGCACCTTCGGGTGGCCAAGCAATCAGCCCCAGCATTTT
TRBV7-9	TRBD2	TRBJ2-3	NA	CASSPTSGAADTQYF	TGTGCCAGCAGCCCTACTAGCGGGGCGGCAGATACGCAGTATTTT
TRBV6-1	NA	TRBJ1-3	NA	CASSDQGTGNTIYF	TGTGCCAGCAGTGATCAGGGGACTGGAAACACCATATATTTT
TRBV2	TRBD1	TRBJ1-2	NA	CASIEDRALRANYGYTF	TGTGCCAGCATCGAAGACAGGGCTCTACGAGCTAACTATGGCTACACCTTC
TRBV19	TRBD1	TRBJ1-2	NA	CATNPGQGAFPYGYTF	TGTGCCACCAATCCGGGACAGGGGGCCTTTCCCTATGGCTACACCTTC
TRBV5-4	NA	TRBJ2-1	NA	CASSLAGTLYNEQFF	TGTGCCAGCAGCCTAGCCGGGACATTGTACAATGAGCAGTTCTTC
TRBV7-8	NA	TRBJ2-7	NA	CASSLAWQGLYF	TGTGCCAGCAGCTTAGCGTGGCAGGGACTGTACTTC